The 15 T cell receptor beta chains below all came from one sample that was sequenced in a study of T-cell reconstitution after alpha-beta-depleted transplantation in children. Unique molecular identifiers were incorporated during preparation of the TCRbeta library. MiXCR, applied by TCRdb to the PCR reads, yields one record per CDR3 protein. Of around 190,000 distinct CDR3 sequences in the sample, roughly 7% were seen once. This sample comprised PBMCs, obtained before TCRalphabeta/CD19-depleted stem cell transplant. The receptor source for this set is a boy between 2 and 10 years old with acute lymphoblastic leukemia, due to receive a stem cell transplant.

This clonotype was recorded at least ten times. V usage is TRBV7-6 and J usage is TRBJ2-2, with D tentatively TRBD1 or TRBD2 (5 bases each). V lost 2 bases to trimming and J lost 3 bases, with 13 bases between them. The CDR3 is made up of 16 amino acids. Germline V gene sequence: CDR1 SGHVS, CDR2 FNYEAQ. CDR3 amino acids: CASSLNAVGDTGELFF. CDR3 sequence (DNA): TGTGCCAGCAGCTTAAATGCTGTGGGGGACACCGGGGAGCTGTTTTTT.

As regards this clonotype: A much more abundant neighbour one base away suggests this may be a read error. The gene calls are TRBV11-1 and TRBJ2-7, with TRBD2 identical over 9 bases. The germline gives CDR1 SGHAT, CDR2 FQDESV (reference sequence). The CDR3 extends over 17 amino acids. The CDR3 DNA sequence: TGTTCCAGCAGCTTACTGGCGGGGGGGCCCTTCTCCTACGAGCAGTACTTC. Translated, it gives CSSSLLAGGPFSYEQYF. The full variable domain, with the rest looked up from reference TRBV11-1 and TRBJ2-7, is EAEVAQSPRYKITEKSQAVAFWCDPISGHATLYWYRQILGQGPELLVQFQDESVVDDSQLPKDRFSAERLKGVDSTLKIQPAELGDSAMYLCSSSLLAGGPFSYEQYFGPGTRLTVT.

At least ten counts were recorded for this clonotype. The V and J genes are TRBV7-2 and TRBJ2-3, with TRBD2 matching over 11 bases. Germline V gene lookup returns CDR1 SGHTA and CDR2 FQGNSA. This CDR3 has 14 amino acids. Trimming took 3 bases from V and 7 from J; bases not matched to a gene: 3. CDR3 sequence: CASSFGTSGNTQYF. The CDR3 nucleotides are TGTGCCAGCAGCTTTGGGACTAGCGGTAATACGCAGTATTTT. Together with reference TRBV7-2 and TRBJ2-3, the CDR3 gives the full variable domain: GAGVSQSPSNKVTEKGKDVELRCDPISGHTALYWYRQSLGQGLEFLIYFQGNSAPDKSGLPSDRFSAERTGGSVSTLTIQRTQQEDSAVYLCASSFGTSGNTQYFGPGTRLTVL.

This clonotype came up many times. This sequence joins TRBV7-2 and TRBJ1-2; D may be TRBD1 (5 bases). The CDR3 consists of 13 residues. Germline CDR1 reads SGHTA; CDR2 reads FQGNSA. Trimming took off 7 bases at V and 10 bases at J, with 19 bases between the two ends. The CDR3 DNA sequence: TGTGCCAGCACCCCCGTGGGGCCACGGGACTACACCTTC. Translation gives CASTPVGPRDYTF.

On this clonotype: This may stem from a read error, because a much larger clone lies one nucleotide away. Without the conserved terminal phenylalanine or tryptophan, this CDR3 likely stems from a read error. This chain uses TRBV7-3 with TRBJ2-5; 9 bases map to TRBD1. Germline V gives CDR1 SGHTA, CDR2 FQGTGA. The V and J ends lost 4 bases and 5 bases, in that order; junction bases with no gene match: 8. The CDR3 covers 15 residues. DNA of the CDR3: TGTGCCAGCAGCTCCCGGACAGGGGTAGGGGAGACCCAGTACGTC. It specifies CASSSRTGVGETQYV.

This chain connects TRBV27 to TRBJ2-7; no definite D call. This CDR3 is built from 16 residues. Trimming removed 3 bases at V and 4 bases at J, with 19 bases between. Germline CDR1 reads MNHEY; CDR2 reads SMNVEV (reference sequence). This CDR3 is CASSFAVGPYPYEQYF. The CDR3 region has the DNA TGTGCCAGCAGTTTCGCAGTAGGACCTTACCCTTACGAGCAGTACTTC.

Ten or more counts support this clonotype. V gene TRBV7-2 combines with J gene TRBJ2-1; D call uncertain. CDR3 length: 13 residues. CDR1 SGHTA and CDR2 FQGNSA come from the germline V gene. The V gene lost 1 base and the J gene lost 9 bases, with 10 bases spanning the gap. The CDR3 here is CASSLELSSEQFF. In DNA form, the CDR3 reads TGTGCCAGCAGCTTAGAACTTAGCAGTGAGCAGTTCTTC.

This chain joins TRBV3-1 and TRBJ2-3; D possibly matches TRBD1 or TRBD2 (5 bases each). CDR1 is LGHDT, CDR2 YNNKEL, per germline (reference sequence). Trimming removed 1 base at V and 14 bases at J, with 16 bases between. The CDR3 covers 13 residues. Here the CDR3 reads CASSQVGGGRLYF. Written as DNA, the CDR3 is TGTGCCAGCAGCCAAGTTGGGGGTGGACGTCTGTATTTT.

This clonotype was seen many times. V usage is TRBV7-3 and J usage is TRBJ2-2, with D tentatively TRBD1 (6 bases). The CDR3 loop spans 15 amino acids. Trimming removed 5 bases from V and 7 bases from J, with 17 bases in between. Germline V gene lookup returns CDR1 SGHTA and CDR2 FQGTGA. The CDR3 DNA sequence: TGTGCCAGCAGCCCCGGCAGGACAGACGGCGGGGAGCTGTTTTTT. It codes for CASSPGRTDGGELFF.

This clonotype showed up many times. This rearrangement joins TRBV5-1 to TRBJ2-7, with TRBD2 matching over 9 bases. Trimming at V came to 0 bases and at J to 3 bases, leaving 4 bases not matched to a gene. Germline CDR1 reads SGHRS; CDR2 reads YFSETQ. This CDR3 region has 15 residues. Here the CDR3 reads CASSLVLAGSYEQYF. CDR3 DNA: TGCGCCAGCAGCTTGGTCCTAGCGGGGAGCTACGAGCAGTACTTC.

The CDR3 loop is CASKKGSNQPQHF. CDR3 bases: TGTGCCAGTAAAAAGGGTAGCAATCAGCCCCAGCATTTT. The V call is TRBV19, the J call TRBJ1-5; no definite D call. The V gene's germline CDR1 is LNHDA and CDR2 SQIVND (reference sequence). The CDR3 runs to 13 residues. The V and J ends lost 7 bases and 0 bases respectively, with 7 bases between them. Using reference TRBV19 and TRBJ1-5 for the parts outside the CDR3, the full variable domain is DGGITQSPKYLFRKEGQNVTLSCEQNLNHDAMYWYRQDPGQGLRLIYYSQIVNDFQKGDIAEGYSVSREKKESFPLTVTSAQKNPTAFYLCASKKGSNQPQHFGDGTRLSIL.

This clonotype appeared many times. This rearrangement joins TRBV20-1 to TRBJ1-6, with TRBD1 matching over 8 bases. The germline V gene has CDR1 DFQATT and CDR2 SNEGSKA (reference sequence). The CDR3 is 13 amino acids. The V gene end was trimmed by 2 bases and the J gene end by 6 bases; junction bases not matched to a gene: 0. CDR3 protein: CSARQGANSPLHF. CDR3 nucleotide sequence: TGCAGTGCTAGACAGGGGGCTAATTCACCCCTCCACTTT.

V is TRBV5-4 and J is TRBJ2-7; the match to TRBD1 covers 10 bases. The CDR3 contains 15 residues. The J segment lost 3 bases and the V segment lost 2 bases, leaving 5 bases of the junction unmatched. CDR1 and CDR2 from the germline V gene are SGHNT and YYREEE (reference sequence). The CDR3 reads CASSFSGQGFYEQYF. The CDR3 DNA sequence: TGTGCCAGCAGCTTTTCGGGACAGGGGTTCTACGAGCAGTACTTC.

Only a few counts were recorded for this clonotype. The gene calls are TRBV11-2 and TRBJ1-3; 7 bases agree with TRBD1. In germline, CDR1 is SGHAT, CDR2 FQNNGV. This CDR3 has 15 residues. V lost 5 bases, J lost 8 bases, and 12 bases stayed unmatched. CDR3 in amino acids: CASSLLATGLDTIYF. DNA for the CDR3: TGTGCCAGCAGCCTCCTTGCGACAGGGCTAGACACCATATATTTT.

This clonotype was seen repeatedly, ten times or more. V and J are TRBV18 and TRBJ2-3; 8 nucleotides agree with TRBD2. The CDR3 has 15 residues. The germline gives CDR1 KGHSH, CDR2 LQKENI. J lost 3 bases, V lost 3 bases, and 5 bases had no gene match. The CDR3 sequence: CASSPASGHTDTQYF. In DNA form, the CDR3 reads TGTGCCAGCTCACCTGCTAGCGGGCATACAGATACGCAGTATTTT.